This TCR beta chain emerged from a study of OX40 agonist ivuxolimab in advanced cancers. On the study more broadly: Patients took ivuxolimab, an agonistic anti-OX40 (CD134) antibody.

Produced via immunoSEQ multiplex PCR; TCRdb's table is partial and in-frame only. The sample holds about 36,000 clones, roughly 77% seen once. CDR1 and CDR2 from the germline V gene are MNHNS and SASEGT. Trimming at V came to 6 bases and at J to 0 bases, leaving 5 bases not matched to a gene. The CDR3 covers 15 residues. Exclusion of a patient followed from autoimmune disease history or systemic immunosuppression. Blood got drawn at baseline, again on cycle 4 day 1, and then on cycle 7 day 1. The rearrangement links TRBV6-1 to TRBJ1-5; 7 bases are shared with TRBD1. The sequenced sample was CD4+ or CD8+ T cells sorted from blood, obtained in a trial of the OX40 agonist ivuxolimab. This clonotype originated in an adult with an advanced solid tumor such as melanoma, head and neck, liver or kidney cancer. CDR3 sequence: CASRPTGVSNQPQHF. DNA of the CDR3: TGTGCCAGCAGGCCAACAGGGGTTAGCAATCAGCCCCAGCATTTT.